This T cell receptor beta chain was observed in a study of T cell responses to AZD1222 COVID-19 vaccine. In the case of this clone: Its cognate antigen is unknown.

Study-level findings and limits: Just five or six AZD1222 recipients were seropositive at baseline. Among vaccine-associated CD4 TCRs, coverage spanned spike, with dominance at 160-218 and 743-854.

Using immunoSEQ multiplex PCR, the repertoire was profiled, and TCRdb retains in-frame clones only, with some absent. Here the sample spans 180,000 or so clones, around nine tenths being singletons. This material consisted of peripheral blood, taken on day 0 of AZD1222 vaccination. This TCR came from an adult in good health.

The DNA of the CDR3 is TGTGCCAGTAGTACCCGACGGGGAGGGACGGTAGAGTCACCCCTCCACTTT. It yields the protein CASSTRRGGTVESPLHF. The J gene is TRBJ1-6, the V gene TRBV19; TRBD1 is a possible D gene (5 bases). CDR3 length: 17 residues. V was shortened by 4 bases and J by 10 bases, with 23 bases between the two germline ends. The germline V gene encodes CDR1 LNHDA and CDR2 SQIVND (reference sequence).